Shown below are 23 T cell receptor beta chains from a single sample sequenced in a study of T cell responses to AZD1222 COVID-19 vaccine. Here immunoSEQ multiplex PCR was the method, and the copy in TCRdb shows in-frame clones only, minus some. The sample lists 150,000 to 200,000 clones; roughly 92% were seen once. This material consisted of peripheral blood, taken on day 0 of AZD1222 vaccination. The receptors shown here come from an adult in good health.

The CDR3 is CASSPEGGREQETQYF. The CDR3 DNA follows: TGTGCCAGCAGCCCAGAGGGGGGGAGGGAACAAGAGACCCAGTACTTC. The rearrangement uses TRBV9 and TRBJ2-5, with TRBD2 as a possible D gene (7 bases). CDR3 length equals 16 residues. CDR1 and CDR2 from the germline V gene are SGDLS and YYNGEE. V shed 4 bases and J shed 2 bases, with 18 bases lying between them.

The chain has TRBV11-2 and TRBJ2-1, with 9 positions matching TRBD2. This CDR3 is built from 17 residues. In germline, CDR1 is SGHAT, CDR2 FQNNGV. V was pared by 5 bases and J by 0 bases, with 8 bases of the junction left unmatched. The CDR3 DNA follows: TGTGCCAGCAGCCCCAGACTAGCGGCAAGCTCCTACAATGAGCAGTTCTTC. Protein sequence: CASSPRLAASSYNEQFF.

The J gene is TRBJ1-2, the V gene TRBV5-4; tentatively, D is TRBD1 (5 bases). The V and J ends lost 4 bases and 1 base respectively, with 17 bases between them. The CDR3 loop spans 16 amino acids. Germline CDR1 reads SGHNT; CDR2 reads YYREEE (reference sequence). CDR3 in amino acids: CASSPGQQGFNYGYTF. CDR3 DNA sequence: TGTGCCAGCAGCCCGGGGCAACAAGGCTTTAACTATGGCTACACCTTC.

This chain joins TRBV6-5 and TRBJ2-1; TRBD2 aligns across 10 bases. The trim removed 2 bases at V and 5 bases at J, leaving 6 bases unmatched. The CDR3 consists of 16 residues. Germline CDR1 MNHEY, CDR2 SVGAGI. Here the CDR3 reads CASSYLGLAVNNEQFF. CDR3 bases: TGTGCCAGCAGTTACCTCGGACTAGCGGTTAACAATGAGCAGTTCTTC.

CDR3 amino acids: CASSPLRDRDSPLHF. DNA for the CDR3: TGTGCCAGCTCACCGCTCCGGGACAGAGATTCACCCCTCCACTTT. This sequence joins TRBV18 and TRBJ1-6; 7 bases map to TRBD1. V was clipped by 3 bases and J by 8 bases; unmatched bases: 7. The CDR3 spans 15 residues. Germline-derived CDR1 and CDR2 are KGHSH and LQKENI.

This clone was found once. The chain carries TRBV19 and TRBJ2-2; TRBD1 agrees at 7 bases. After removal of 8 bases from V and 1 base from J, the junction contained 13 bases not matched to a gene. Per the germline V gene, CDR1 is LNHDA and CDR2 is SQIVND (reference sequence). This CDR3 region has 17 residues. The CDR3 nucleotides read TGTGCCAGTGGGGCAGGGGGTCCTGGGTGGAACACCGGGGAGCTGTTTTTT. Its protein product is CASGAGGPGWNTGELFF.

The rearrangement joins TRBV9 to TRBJ2-3, with D perhaps TRBD1 or TRBD2 (5 bases each). The germline V and J ends were trimmed by 0 bases and 7 bases, with 12 bases remaining between them. CDR1 SGDLS and CDR2 YYNGEE come from the germline V gene. The CDR3 runs to 14 residues. The CDR3 loop reads CASSVGGSGNTQYF. The CDR3 bases are TGTGCCAGCAGCGTAGGGGGGAGTGGGAATACGCAGTATTTT.

The V and J genes are TRBV10-3 and TRBJ1-1; no definite D call. CDR1 and CDR2 (germline): ENHRY, SYGVKD. The CDR3 covers 13 residues. Trimming left V 9 bases short and J 1 base short, with 12 bases between. CDR3 in amino acids: CAISVKANTEAFF. The DNA of the CDR3 is TGTGCCATATCGGTGAAGGCGAACACTGAAGCTTTCTTT.

This clone was seen more than once but under ten times. This chain joins TRBV10-2 and TRBJ2-2, with D perhaps TRBD2 (6 bases). CDR1 and CDR2 (germline): WSHSY, SAAADI. V was trimmed by 8 bases and J by 6 bases, leaving 13 bases between them. This CDR3 spans 13 amino acids. The CDR3 protein is CASVEAGPGELFF. The CDR3 nucleotides read TGCGCCAGCGTGGAGGCGGGACCCGGGGAGCTGTTTTTT.

This rearrangement joins TRBV2 to TRBJ2-2, with 8 bases matching TRBD2. From germline, CDR1 is SNHLY and CDR2 FYNNEI. The CDR3 extends over 15 amino acids. Trimming took 1 base from V and 6 from J; bases not matched to a gene: 4. In nucleotides, the CDR3 is TGTGCCAGCAGTGAAGGGAGCGGGAGTGCCGGGGAGCTGTTTTTT. This sequence encodes CASSEGSGSAGELFF. Full variable domain (remainder filled in from reference TRBV2 and TRBJ2-2): EPEVTQTPSHQVTQMGQEVILRCVPISNHLYFYWYRQILGQKVEFLVSFYNNEISEKSEIFDDQFSVERPDGSNFTLKIRSTKLEDSAMYFCASSEGSGSAGELFFGEGSRLTVL.

This chain uses TRBV10-3 with TRBJ2-7, with 8 bases lining up with TRBD1. Losses at the gene ends were 4 bases for V and 1 base for J; bases not matched to a gene: 6. The CDR3 has 15 amino acids. Germline lookup yields CDR1 ENHRY and CDR2 SYGVKD. This CDR3 reads CAISGPGTGSYEQYF. DNA for the CDR3: TGTGCCATCAGTGGGCCCGGGACAGGTTCCTACGAGCAGTACTTC.

The V gene is TRBV10-3, the J gene TRBJ1-1; TRBD1 is a possible D gene (5 bases). Germline CDR1 reads ENHRY; CDR2 reads SYGVKD. The CDR3 extends over 14 amino acids. Trimming shortened V by 10 bases and J by 3 bases, and 18 bases separated the two germline ends. CDR3 in DNA: TGTGCCACCTCGTCCTACAGGTCGGACACTGAAGCTTTCTTT. Translation: CATSSYRSDTEAFF.

The J gene is TRBJ2-2, the V gene TRBV2, with D perhaps given as TRBD1 or TRBD2 (6 bases each). Germline V gives CDR1 SNHLY, CDR2 FYNNEI. V lost 10 bases and J lost 4, with 13 bases in between. This CDR3 region has 13 residues. Here the CDR3 reads CATLEGGTGELFF. CDR3 coding DNA: TGTGCCACCCTCGAGGGGGGCACCGGGGAGCTGTTTTTT.

The gene calls are TRBV6-6 and TRBJ2-5, with D tentatively TRBD1 (6 bases). This CDR3 contains 14 residues. V gave up 4 bases and J gave up 3 bases, with 12 bases separating them. Germline CDR1 reads MNHNY; CDR2 reads SVGAGI (reference sequence). The CDR3 loop is CASSWGTIEETQYF. In nucleotides, the CDR3 is TGTGCCAGCAGTTGGGGGACAATTGAAGAGACCCAGTACTTC.

CDR3 amino acids: CSVITGVDGYTF. The CDR3 nucleotides are TGCAGCGTTATTACGGGAGTCGATGGCTACACCTTC. The J gene is TRBJ1-2, the V gene TRBV29-1, with no clear D. CDR1 SQVTM and CDR2 ANQGSEA come from the germline V gene. The CDR3 is made up of 12 amino acids. Deletions cut 5 bases from V and 6 bases from J, with 13 bases between.

The chain has TRBV11-2 and TRBJ1-4; D remains unclear. The ends were cut back, 3 bases at V and 7 bases at J, with 18 bases in the middle. The CDR3 contains 16 residues. Looked up from germline, CDR1 is SGHAT and CDR2 is FQNNGV. CDR3 nucleotides: TGTGCCAGCAGCTTCGGCCAGGCGGTTTTCGGTGAAAAACTGTTTTTT. This translates into CASSFGQAVFGEKLFF. The full variable domain, with the rest looked up from reference TRBV11-2 and TRBJ1-4, is EAGVAQSPRYKIIEKRQSVAFWCNPISGHATLYWYQQILGQGPKLLIQFQNNGVVDDSQLPKDRFSAERLKGVDSTLKIQPAKLEDSAVYLCASSFGQAVFGEKLFFGSGTQLSVL.

This chain links TRBV20-1 with TRBJ1-1; TRBD1 is a possible D gene (5 bases). CDR3 length: 11 residues. With 6 bases removed from V and 11 bases from J, the gap between germline ends came to 16 bases. Germline CDR1 DFQATT, CDR2 SNEGSKA (reference sequence). CDR3 residues: CSARGALGAFF. In DNA form, the CDR3 reads TGCAGTGCCCGCGGGGCCCTAGGGGCTTTCTTT.

CDR3 sequence reads: CASSPRASGRYEQYF. The CDR3 DNA is TGTGCCAGCTCACCAAGGGCTAGCGGGAGATACGAGCAGTACTTC. The rearrangement links TRBV18 to TRBJ2-7, with 10 bases lining up with TRBD2. The germline CDR1 and CDR2 sequences are KGHSH and LQKENI. The CDR3 loop spans 15 amino acids. J was trimmed by 4 bases and V by 2 bases; bases with no gene match: 5.

The chain links TRBV10-3 to TRBJ2-2; D is possibly TRBD1 or TRBD2 (6 bases each). Germline values: CDR1 ENHRY, CDR2 SYGVKD. V lost 7 bases, J lost 4 bases, and 13 bases lay in between. This CDR3 has 14 amino acids. In DNA form, the CDR3 reads TGTGCCATCACCCTAGGGGGAGGCACCGGGGAGCTGTTTTTT. Encoded protein: CAITLGGGTGELFF.

The rearrangement joins TRBV27 to TRBJ1-1, with no clear D. The CDR3 runs 12 residues. Per the germline V gene, CDR1 is MNHEY and CDR2 is SMNVEV (reference sequence). Trimming stripped 5 bases from V and 1 base from J, with 5 bases between. Here the CDR3 DNA reads TGTGCCAGCAGTCATGGGAACACTGAAGCTTTCTTT. This gives the protein CASSHGNTEAFF.

The gene calls are TRBV28 and TRBJ1-6; D call uncertain. This CDR3 is 12 amino acids long. Germline V gives CDR1 MDHEN, CDR2 SYDVKM. The ends were cut back, 3 bases at V and 10 bases at J, with 7 bases in the middle. The CDR3 region is CASSFRGSPLHF. The CDR3 DNA reads TGTGCCAGCAGTTTTAGAGGGTCACCCCTCCACTTT.

V is TRBV5-1 and J is TRBJ1-2, with a possible D match to TRBD1 (5 bases). Germline V CDR1 and CDR2: SGHRS, YFSETQ. The CDR3 contains 14 residues. V lost 2 bases and J lost 4, with 12 bases in between. DNA of the CDR3: TGCGCCAGCAGCTTCGGGGGGACCGTCTATGGCTACACCTTC. It encodes CASSFGGTVYGYTF.

A single count supports this clone. This chain links TRBV2 with TRBJ2-5; 7 positions match TRBD2. The CDR3 spans 18 residues. With 5 bases clipped from V and 4 bases from J, the junction kept 19 bases outside the gene matches. Per germline, CDR1 SNHLY and CDR2 FYNNEI. In nucleotides, the CDR3 is TGTGCCAGCAGTCACAGTGATAGCGGGCCACTCTGGGGAGAGACCCAGTACTTC. Protein sequence: CASSHSDSGPLWGETQYF.